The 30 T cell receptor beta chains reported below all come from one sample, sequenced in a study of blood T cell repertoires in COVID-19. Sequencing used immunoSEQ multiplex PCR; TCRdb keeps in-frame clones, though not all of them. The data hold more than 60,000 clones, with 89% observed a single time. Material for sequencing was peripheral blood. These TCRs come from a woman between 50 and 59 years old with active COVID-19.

CDR3 amino acids: CASSGGVGQPQHF. In DNA form, the CDR3 reads TGCGCCAGCAGTGGGGGGGTCGGTCAGCCCCAGCATTTT. V gene TRBV10-1 combines with J gene TRBJ1-5; TRBD1 might be the D (5 bases). Deletions cut 4 bases from V and 6 bases from J, with 10 bases between. Germline values: CDR1 WNHNN, CDR2 SYGVQD (reference sequence). The CDR3 totals 13 residues.

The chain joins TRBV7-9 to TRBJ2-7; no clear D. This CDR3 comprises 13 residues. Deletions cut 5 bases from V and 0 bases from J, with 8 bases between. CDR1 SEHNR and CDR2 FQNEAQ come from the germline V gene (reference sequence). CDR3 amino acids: CASSIYASYEQYF. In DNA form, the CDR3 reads TGTGCCAGCAGCATCTACGCCTCCTACGAGCAGTACTTC.

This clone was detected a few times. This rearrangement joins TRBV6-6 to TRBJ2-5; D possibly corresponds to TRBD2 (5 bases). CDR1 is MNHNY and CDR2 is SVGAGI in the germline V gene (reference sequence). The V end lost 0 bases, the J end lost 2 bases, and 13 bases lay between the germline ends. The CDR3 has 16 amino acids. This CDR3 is CASSYSTRRRQETQYF. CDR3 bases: TGTGCCAGCAGTTACTCTACCAGGAGGAGACAAGAGACCCAGTACTTC.

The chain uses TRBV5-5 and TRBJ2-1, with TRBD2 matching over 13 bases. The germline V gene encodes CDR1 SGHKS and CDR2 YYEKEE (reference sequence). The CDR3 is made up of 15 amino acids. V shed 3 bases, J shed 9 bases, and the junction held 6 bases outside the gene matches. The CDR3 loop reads CASSWGTSGISEQFF. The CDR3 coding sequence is TGTGCCAGCAGCTGGGGGACTAGCGGGATTAGTGAGCAGTTCTTC.

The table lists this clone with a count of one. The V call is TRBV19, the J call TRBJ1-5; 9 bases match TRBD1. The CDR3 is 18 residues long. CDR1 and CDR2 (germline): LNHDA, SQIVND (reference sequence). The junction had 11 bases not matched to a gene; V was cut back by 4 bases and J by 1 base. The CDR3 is CASSTRGQGISSNQPQHF. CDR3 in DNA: TGTGCCAGTAGTACCCGCGGACAGGGGATATCAAGCAATCAGCCCCAGCATTTT.

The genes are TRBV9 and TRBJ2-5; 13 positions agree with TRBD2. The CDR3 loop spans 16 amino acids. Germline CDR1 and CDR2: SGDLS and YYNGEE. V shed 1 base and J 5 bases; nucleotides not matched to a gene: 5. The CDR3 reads CASSVLGTSGTETQYF. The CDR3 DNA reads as TGTGCCAGCAGCGTATTAGGGACTAGCGGGACCGAGACCCAGTACTTC.

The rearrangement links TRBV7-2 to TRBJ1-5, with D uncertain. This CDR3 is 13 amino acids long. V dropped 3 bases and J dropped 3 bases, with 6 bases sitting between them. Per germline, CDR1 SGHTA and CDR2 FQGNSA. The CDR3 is CASSFKSNQPQHF. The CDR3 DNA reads TGTGCCAGCAGCTTTAAATCCAATCAGCCCCAGCATTTT.

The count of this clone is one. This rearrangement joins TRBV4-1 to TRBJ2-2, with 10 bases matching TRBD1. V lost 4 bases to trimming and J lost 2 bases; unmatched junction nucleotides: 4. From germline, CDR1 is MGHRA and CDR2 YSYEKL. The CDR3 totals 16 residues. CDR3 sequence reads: CASSRGQGGNTGELFF. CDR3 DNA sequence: TGCGCCAGCAGCCGAGGACAGGGGGGAAACACCGGGGAGCTGTTTTTT.

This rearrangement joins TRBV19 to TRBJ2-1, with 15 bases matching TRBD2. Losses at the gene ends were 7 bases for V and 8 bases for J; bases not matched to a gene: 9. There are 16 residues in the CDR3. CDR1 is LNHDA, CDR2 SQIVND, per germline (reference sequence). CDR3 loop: CASTLRGLAGGDEQFF. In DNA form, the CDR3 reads TGTGCCAGTACTTTACGGGGACTAGCGGGAGGTGATGAGCAGTTCTTC.

The CDR3 coding sequence is TGTGCCAGCAGCGTCAGGGGTCATTACTACGAGCAGTACTTC. It is translated as CASSVRGHYYEQYF. The rearrangement joins TRBV3-1 (or the pseudogene TRBV3-2) to TRBJ2-7, with D perhaps TRBD1 (6 bases). The V and J ends lost 5 bases and 3 bases respectively, with 14 bases between them. The CDR3 has 14 amino acids. From germline, CDR1 is LGHDT and CDR2 YNNKEL (reference sequence).

The chain's CDR3 is CASSMTGVSNQPQHF. The CDR3 DNA follows: TGTGCCAGTAGTATGACAGGAGTTAGCAATCAGCCCCAGCATTTT. V gene TRBV19 combines with J gene TRBJ1-5; possibly TRBD1 for D (6 bases). V was pared by 3 bases and J by 0 bases, with 9 bases between. Germline V CDR1 and CDR2: LNHDA, SQIVND (reference sequence). CDR3 size: 15 residues. The whole variable domain, filled in from reference TRBV19 and TRBJ1-5, reads DGGITQSPKYLFRKEGQNVTLSCEQNLNHDAMYWYRQDPGQGLRLIYYSQIVNDFQKGDIAEGYSVSREKKESFPLTVTSAQKNPTAFYLCASSMTGVSNQPQHFGDGTRLSIL.

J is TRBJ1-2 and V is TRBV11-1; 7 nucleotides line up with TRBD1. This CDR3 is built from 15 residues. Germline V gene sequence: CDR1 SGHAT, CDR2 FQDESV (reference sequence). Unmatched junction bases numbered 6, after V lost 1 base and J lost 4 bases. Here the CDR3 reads CASSLGQGEIYGYTF. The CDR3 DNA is TGTGCCAGCAGCTTAGGACAGGGTGAGATCTATGGCTACACCTTC. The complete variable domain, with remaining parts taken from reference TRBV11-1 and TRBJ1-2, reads EAEVAQSPRYKITEKSQAVAFWCDPISGHATLYWYRQILGQGPELLVQFQDESVVDDSQLPKDRFSAERLKGVDSTLKIQPAELGDSAMYLCASSLGQGEIYGYTFGSGTRLTVV.

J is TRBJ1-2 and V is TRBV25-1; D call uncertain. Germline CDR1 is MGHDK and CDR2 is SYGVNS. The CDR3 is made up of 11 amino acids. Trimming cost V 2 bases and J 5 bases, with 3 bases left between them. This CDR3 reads CASSEQYGYTF. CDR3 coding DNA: TGTGCCAGCAGTGAACAGTATGGCTACACCTTC.

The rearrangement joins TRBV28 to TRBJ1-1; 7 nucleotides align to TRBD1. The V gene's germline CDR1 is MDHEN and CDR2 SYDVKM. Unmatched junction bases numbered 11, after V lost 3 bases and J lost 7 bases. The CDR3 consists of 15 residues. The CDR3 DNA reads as TGTGCCAGCAGTTTGGCCCGGGGGGGGACAGTTGAAGCTTTCTTT. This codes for CASSLARGGTVEAFF.

CDR3 protein: CASRLTADSNQPQHF. The CDR3 coding sequence is TGTGCCAGCAGGCTGACAGCCGATAGCAATCAGCCCCAGCATTTT. The gene calls are TRBV6-5 and TRBJ1-5; maybe TRBD1 (5 bases). The germline CDR1 and CDR2 sequences are MNHEY and SVGAGI. The CDR3 covers 15 residues. The V gene lost 6 bases and the J gene lost 0 bases, with 12 bases spanning the gap.

Here the CDR3 DNA reads TGTGCCAGCAGCGGGCGCGGGACTAGCTACACCGGGGAGCTGTTTTTT. Translated, it gives CASSGRGTSYTGELFF. The chain recombines TRBV11-2 with TRBJ2-2; 9 bases fit TRBD2. The CDR3 is 16 residues long. The V gene end was trimmed by 5 bases and the J gene end by 3 bases; junction bases not matched to a gene: 7. CDR1 and CDR2 from the germline V gene are SGHAT and FQNNGV.

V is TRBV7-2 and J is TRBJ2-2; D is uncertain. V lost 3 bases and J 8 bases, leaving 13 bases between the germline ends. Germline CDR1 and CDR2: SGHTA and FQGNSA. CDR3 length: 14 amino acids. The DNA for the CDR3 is TGTGCCAGCAGCTTGCTAGGAGAGCATGGGGAGCTGTTTTTT. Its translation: CASSLLGEHGELFF.

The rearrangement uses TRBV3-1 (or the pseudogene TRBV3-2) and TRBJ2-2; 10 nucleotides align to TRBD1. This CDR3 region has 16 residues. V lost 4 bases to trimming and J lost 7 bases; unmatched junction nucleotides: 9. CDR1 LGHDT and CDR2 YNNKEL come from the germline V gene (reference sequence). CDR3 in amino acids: CASSRRQGANVGELFF. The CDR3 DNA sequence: TGTGCCAGCAGCCGCCGACAGGGGGCGAATGTCGGGGAGCTGTTTTTT.

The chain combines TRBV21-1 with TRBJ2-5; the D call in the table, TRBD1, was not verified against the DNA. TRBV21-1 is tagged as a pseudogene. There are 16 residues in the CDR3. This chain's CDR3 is CASSTRQGMGEETQYF. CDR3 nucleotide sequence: TGTGCCAGCAGCACTCGACAGGGTATGGGGGAAGAGACCCAGTACTTC.

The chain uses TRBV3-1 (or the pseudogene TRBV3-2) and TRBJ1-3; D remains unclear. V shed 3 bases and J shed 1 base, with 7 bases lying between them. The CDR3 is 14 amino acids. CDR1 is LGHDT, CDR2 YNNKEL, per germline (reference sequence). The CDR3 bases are TGTGCCAGCAGCCACCTTCTTTCTGGAAACACCATATATTTT. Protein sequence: CASSHLLSGNTIYF.

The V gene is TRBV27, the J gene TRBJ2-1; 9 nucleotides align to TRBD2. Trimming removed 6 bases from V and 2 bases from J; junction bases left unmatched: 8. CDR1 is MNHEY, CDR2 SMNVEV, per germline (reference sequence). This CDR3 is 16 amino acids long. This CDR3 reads CASRTRLAATYNEQFF. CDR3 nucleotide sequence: TGTGCCAGCAGGACGCGACTAGCGGCAACCTACAATGAGCAGTTCTTC.

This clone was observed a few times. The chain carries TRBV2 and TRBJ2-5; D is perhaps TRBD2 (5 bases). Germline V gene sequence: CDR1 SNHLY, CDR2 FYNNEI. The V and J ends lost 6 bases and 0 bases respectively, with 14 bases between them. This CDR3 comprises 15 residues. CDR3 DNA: TGTGCCAGCAGGGAGGTTTTGGAGTACCAAGAGACCCAGTACTTC. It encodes CASREVLEYQETQYF.

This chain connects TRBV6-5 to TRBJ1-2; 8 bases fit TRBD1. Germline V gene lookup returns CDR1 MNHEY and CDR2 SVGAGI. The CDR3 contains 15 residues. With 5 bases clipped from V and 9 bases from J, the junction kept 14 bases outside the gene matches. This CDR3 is CASSTPRTGLYRYTF. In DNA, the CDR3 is TGTGCCAGCAGTACACCCCGGACAGGGTTATATCGCTACACCTTC.

For the CDR3, the DNA is TGTGCCAGCAGCGTAGATACAGGGCGCAATGAGCAGTTCTTC. It is translated as CASSVDTGRNEQFF. The chain combines TRBV9 with TRBJ2-1; perhaps TRBD1 as D (6 bases). Trimming removed 0 bases at V and 6 bases at J, with 10 bases between. The germline V gene encodes CDR1 SGDLS and CDR2 YYNGEE. The CDR3 has 14 residues.

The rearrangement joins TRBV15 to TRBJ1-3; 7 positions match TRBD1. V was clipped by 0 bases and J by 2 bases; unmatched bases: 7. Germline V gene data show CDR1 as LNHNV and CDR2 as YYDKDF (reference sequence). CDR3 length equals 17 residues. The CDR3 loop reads CATSREYRGLTGNTIYF. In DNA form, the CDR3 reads TGTGCCACCAGCAGAGAGTACAGGGGCCTTACTGGAAACACCATATATTTT.

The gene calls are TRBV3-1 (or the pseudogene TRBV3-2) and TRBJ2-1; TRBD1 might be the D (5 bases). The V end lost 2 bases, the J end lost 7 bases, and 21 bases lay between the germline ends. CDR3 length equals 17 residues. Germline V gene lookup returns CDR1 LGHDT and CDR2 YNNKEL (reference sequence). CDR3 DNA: TGTGCCAGCAGCCAACCCTCCGGCGGACCGAAGGGGAATGAGCAGTTCTTC. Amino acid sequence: CASSQPSGGPKGNEQFF.

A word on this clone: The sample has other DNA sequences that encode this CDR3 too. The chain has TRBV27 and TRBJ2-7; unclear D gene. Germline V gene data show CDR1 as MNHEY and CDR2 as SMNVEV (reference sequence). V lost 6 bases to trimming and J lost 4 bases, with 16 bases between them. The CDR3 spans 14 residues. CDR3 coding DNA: TGTGCCAGCAGCCCTATACCCCGCGGTTACGAGCAGTACTTC. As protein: CASSPIPRGYEQYF.

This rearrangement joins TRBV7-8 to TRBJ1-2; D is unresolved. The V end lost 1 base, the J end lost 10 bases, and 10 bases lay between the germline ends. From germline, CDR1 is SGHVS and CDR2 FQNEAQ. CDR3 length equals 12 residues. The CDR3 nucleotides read TGTGCCAGCAGCTTAGTGTCGGGTGTCTACACCTTC. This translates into CASSLVSGVYTF.

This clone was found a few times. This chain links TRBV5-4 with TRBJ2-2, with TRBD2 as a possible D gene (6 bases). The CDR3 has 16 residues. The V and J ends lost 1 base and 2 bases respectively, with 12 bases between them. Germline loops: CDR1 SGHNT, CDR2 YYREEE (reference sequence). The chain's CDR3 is CASSLYGSRNTGELFF. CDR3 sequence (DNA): TGTGCCAGCAGCTTGTACGGGAGTCGAAACACCGGGGAGCTGTTTTTT.

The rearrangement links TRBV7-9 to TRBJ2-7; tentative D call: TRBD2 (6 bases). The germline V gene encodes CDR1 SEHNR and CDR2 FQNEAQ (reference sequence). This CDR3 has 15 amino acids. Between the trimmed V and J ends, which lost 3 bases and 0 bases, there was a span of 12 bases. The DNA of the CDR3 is TGTGCCAGCAGCTTTGGCGGGGCGCTCTCCTACGAGCAGTACTTC. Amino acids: CASSFGGALSYEQYF.